These 30 T cell receptor beta chains originate from one sample sequenced in a study of blood T cell repertoires in COVID-19 (TCRdb year 2020). The library relied on the immunoSEQ multiplex PCR assay. The table comes from immuneACCESS by way of TCRdb, which keeps in-frame sequences with V and J called. Part of the clones is missing from these tables; in studies checked, under half for an unresolved V gene and the rest for unknown reasons. The sample has a few hundred thousand clones on record, 70% to 90% of them singletons. The ten top clones hold 3% of the sample. The specimen was peripheral blood. Receptors originate from a man aged 18-30 years with active or convalescent COVID-19.

The rearrangement links TRBV7-2 to TRBJ1-2, with TRBD1 matching over 7 bases. This CDR3 has 17 amino acids. The trim removed 5 bases at V and 0 bases at J, leaving 12 bases unmatched. Per the germline V gene, CDR1 is SGHTA and CDR2 is FQGNSA. The CDR3 DNA is TGTGCCAGCAGCCCTCGGACAGGACGACTCGCTAACTATGGCTACACCTTC. Translation gives CASSPRTGRLANYGYTF.

V and J are TRBV7-9 and TRBJ2-7; TRBD2 aligns across 12 bases. From germline, CDR1 is SEHNR and CDR2 FQNEAQ (reference sequence). Trimming at V came to 11 bases and at J to 2 bases, leaving 13 bases not matched to a gene. There are 16 residues in the CDR3. The CDR3 spells CAVRASGRDETYEQYF. CDR3 bases: TGTGCCGTCAGGGCTAGCGGGAGGGACGAAACCTACGAGCAGTACTTC.

The V call is TRBV6-2 or TRBV6-3, the J call TRBJ2-2; 7 nucleotides align to TRBD1. Germline V CDR1 and CDR2: MNHEY, SVGEGT. Losses at the gene ends were 4 bases for V and 6 bases for J; bases not matched to a gene: 11. The CDR3 has 16 residues. The CDR3 DNA sequence: TGTGCCAGCAGTTTAAGCCCCGACAGGGAAGCCGGGGAGCTGTTTTTT. Translated, it gives CASSLSPDREAGELFF.

The chain carries TRBV10-3 and TRBJ2-3, with 9 bases lining up with TRBD2. V was pared by 3 bases and J by 4 bases, with 20 bases of the junction left unmatched. Looked up from germline, CDR1 is ENHRY and CDR2 is SYGVKD. This CDR3 region has 20 residues. The CDR3 DNA follows: TGTGCCATCAGTGAATTGAGGGGGAGCGGGGGGCCCAGATTGGCAGATACGCAGTATTTT. Translated, it gives CAISELRGSGGPRLADTQYF.

V usage is TRBV28 and J usage is TRBJ2-1; TRBD2 matches 7 bases. V was pared by 5 bases and J by 0 bases, with 13 bases of the junction left unmatched. Germline assignment: CDR1 MDHEN and CDR2 SYDVKM. The CDR3 extends over 18 amino acids. The CDR3 DNA reads TGTGCCAGCAGTCCATCCCGTGGACTAGGGAGCTCCTACAATGAGCAGTTCTTC. Protein product: CASSPSRGLGSSYNEQFF.

The chain couples TRBV5-1 to TRBJ1-1; D remains ambiguous. Trimming stripped 4 bases from V and 0 bases from J, with 10 bases between. The length of the CDR3 is 14 residues. CDR1 SGHRS and CDR2 YFSETQ come from the germline V gene. The DNA of the CDR3 is TGCGCCAGCAGCCGTAACTCTATGAACACTGAAGCTTTCTTT. Protein sequence: CASSRNSMNTEAFF.

The chain has TRBV6-2 or TRBV6-3 and TRBJ2-7, with D perhaps TRBD1 (6 bases). The CDR3 has 13 residues. Trimming stripped 2 bases from V and 2 bases from J, with 7 bases between. Germline CDR1 reads MNHEY; CDR2 reads SVGEGT. CDR3 nucleotide sequence: TGTGCCAGCAGTTACCAGGGGACCTACGAGCAGTACTTC. This gives the protein CASSYQGTYEQYF.

This clone was seen just once. The genes are TRBV27 and TRBJ1-5, with D perhaps matching TRBD1 (6 bases). The CDR3 spans 15 residues. Germline V gene data show CDR1 as MNHEY and CDR2 as SMNVEV (reference sequence). The V gene lost 2 bases and the J gene lost 6 bases, with 14 bases spanning the gap. The CDR3 protein is CASSLLGARGQPQHF. For the CDR3, the DNA is TGTGCCAGCAGTTTACTGGGGGCGAGGGGTCAGCCCCAGCATTTT.

The chain joins TRBV20-1 to TRBJ1-1, with 11 bases aligning to TRBD1. This CDR3 contains 15 residues. The V segment lost 3 bases and the J segment 4 bases; nucleotides outside the gene matches: 7. The germline V gene encodes CDR1 DFQATT and CDR2 SNEGSKA (reference sequence). This chain's CDR3 is CSASATGTGGTEAFF. The CDR3 DNA is TGCAGTGCTAGTGCCACCGGGACAGGGGGCACTGAAGCTTTCTTT.

The gene calls are TRBV19 and TRBJ1-5; D not certain. Trimming stripped 3 bases from V and 3 bases from J, with 9 bases between. The CDR3 is 14 amino acids. CDR1 LNHDA and CDR2 SQIVND come from the germline V gene (reference sequence). The CDR3 region is CASSIGQHNQPQHF. The DNA for the CDR3 is TGTGCCAGTAGTATTGGGCAGCACAATCAGCCCCAGCATTTT. Supplemented by reference TRBV19 and TRBJ1-5, the full variable domain reads DGGITQSPKYLFRKEGQNVTLSCEQNLNHDAMYWYRQDPGQGLRLIYYSQIVNDFQKGDIAEGYSVSREKKESFPLTVTSAQKNPTAFYLCASSIGQHNQPQHFGDGTRLSIL.

The rearrangement joins TRBV7-2 to TRBJ2-7, with 10 bases fitting TRBD2. V lost 1 base, J lost 3 bases, and 9 bases stayed unmatched. This CDR3 is 17 amino acids long. Germline V gives CDR1 SGHTA, CDR2 FQGNSA. CDR3 in amino acids: CASSLEGGTSVFYEQYF. The CDR3 bases are TGTGCCAGCAGCTTAGAAGGCGGGACTAGCGTCTTCTACGAGCAGTACTTC.

The V and J genes are TRBV9 and TRBJ2-3, with 13 bases that match TRBD2. The junction had 22 bases not matched to a gene; V was cut back by 1 base and J by 8 bases. Germline V lookup: CDR1 SGDLS, CDR2 YYNGEE. This CDR3 spans 21 amino acids. The CDR3 region is CASSVQPNSKGLAGVLGTQYF. CDR3 DNA: TGTGCCAGCAGCGTACAGCCGAACTCAAAAGGACTAGCGGGAGTCTTGGGTACGCAGTATTTT.

The chain has TRBV3-1 (or the pseudogene TRBV3-2) and TRBJ2-7; 10 bases align to TRBD2. The CDR3 sequence is 17 residues long. The germline gives CDR1 LGHDT, CDR2 YNNKEL (reference sequence). With V trimmed by 6 bases and J by 7 bases, 18 bases remained unmatched. The CDR3 sequence: CASSLQFQLAGLREQYF. As DNA, the CDR3 is TGTGCCAGCAGTCTACAGTTTCAACTAGCGGGATTGCGTGAGCAGTACTTC.

This chain uses TRBV25-1 with TRBJ1-4; D not resolved. The CDR3 consists of 13 residues. In germline, CDR1 is MGHDK, CDR2 SYGVNS. The V end lost 2 bases, the J end lost 4 bases, and 5 bases lay between the germline ends. DNA of the CDR3: TGTGCCAGCAGTGAAGGAGTTAATGAAAAACTGTTTTTT. This translates into CASSEGVNEKLFF. Drawing the rest from reference TRBV25-1 and TRBJ1-4, the complete variable domain is EADIYQTPRYLVIGTGKKITLECSQTMGHDKMYWYQQDPGMELHLIHYSYGVNSTEKGDLSSESTVSRIRTEHFPLTLESARPSHTSQYLCASSEGVNEKLFFGSGTQLSVL.

The chain links TRBV6-5 to TRBJ1-6; tentatively, D is TRBD1 (5 bases). With 6 bases removed from V and 7 bases from J, the gap between germline ends came to 10 bases. This CDR3 has 13 amino acids. The germline gives CDR1 MNHEY, CDR2 SVGAGI. CDR3 amino acids: CASRWGSNSPLHF. As DNA, the CDR3 is TGTGCCAGCAGATGGGGCTCAAATTCACCCCTCCACTTT.

The CDR3 coding sequence is TGTGCCAGTATGGAGACAGGACCTTATGGCTACACCTTC. Translating gives CASMETGPYGYTF. The J gene is TRBJ1-2, the V gene TRBV19, with D possibly being TRBD1 (6 bases). Trimming stripped 7 bases from V and 5 bases from J, with 14 bases between. The CDR3 spans 13 residues. CDR1 is LNHDA, CDR2 SQIVND, per germline (reference sequence).

V gene TRBV10-1 combines with J gene TRBJ2-1; 9 bases fit TRBD1. J gave up 9 bases and V 4 bases, and 19 bases lay outside the gene matches. The CDR3 length is 18 residues. Germline CDR1 and CDR2: WNHNN and SYGVQD (reference sequence). CDR3: CASSGNQHRDRAPLEQFF. DNA for the CDR3: TGCGCCAGCAGTGGAAACCAACACCGGGACAGGGCACCTCTTGAGCAGTTCTTC.

The chain recombines TRBV10-3 with TRBJ1-1; D unclear. The germline V gene has CDR1 ENHRY and CDR2 SYGVKD. Deletions cut 3 bases from V and 6 bases from J, with 5 bases between. This CDR3 comprises 11 residues. CDR3 loop: CAISDVAEAFF. The CDR3 region has the DNA TGTGCCATCAGTGATGTCGCTGAAGCTTTCTTT.

The rearrangement links TRBV7-3 to TRBJ2-3, with 12 bases identical to TRBD1. Germline V gene data show CDR1 as SGHTA and CDR2 as FQGTGA. CDR3 length equals 15 residues. J gave up 5 bases and V 4 bases, and 4 bases lay outside the gene matches. The CDR3 DNA follows: TGTGCCAGCAGCTCGGGACAGGGGGCTATAGATACGCAGTATTTT. Translating gives CASSSGQGAIDTQYF.

This clone showed up just a few times. This chain connects TRBV12-3 or TRBV12-4 to TRBJ2-7, with D hard to call. The CDR3 runs to 12 residues. V was clipped by 4 bases and J by 8 bases, with 12 bases between them. For the CDR3, the DNA is TGTGCCAGCAGTTCCACGGTTACCAAGCAGTACTTC. This codes for CASSSTVTKQYF.

This chain links TRBV12-3 or TRBV12-4 with TRBJ1-1; 8 nucleotides line up with TRBD1. The V and J ends lost 6 bases and 9 bases, in that order; junction bases with no gene match: 9. This CDR3 has 13 amino acids. The CDR3 sequence: CASRQAGTGQAFF. CDR3 DNA sequence: TGTGCCAGCAGGCAAGCCGGGACAGGACAAGCTTTCTTT.

This chain links TRBV29-1 with TRBJ2-1; 7 bases match TRBD1. The germline gives CDR1 SQVTM, CDR2 ANQGSEA. The CDR3 has 13 residues. J gave up 7 bases and V 3 bases, and 6 bases lay outside the gene matches. DNA of the CDR3: TGCAGCGTTGAGGGGGACAGAACTAATGAGCAGTTCTTC. The encoded protein is CSVEGDRTNEQFF.

This clone has more than one count but fewer than ten. V gene TRBV12-3 or TRBV12-4 combines with J gene TRBJ1-1, with D perhaps TRBD1 (5 bases). This CDR3 is built from 11 residues. Trimming took off 7 bases at V and 9 bases at J, with 12 bases between the two ends. CDR3 nucleotide sequence: TGTGCCAGCACCGGACAACTCCAAGCTTTCTTT. It yields the protein CASTGQLQAFF.

The table lists this clone with a count of one. V usage is TRBV6-2 or TRBV6-3 and J usage is TRBJ1-5; D is possibly TRBD1 (5 bases). Trimming cost V 2 bases and J 7 bases, with 9 bases left between them. Germline values: CDR1 MNHEY, CDR2 SVGEGT. This CDR3 contains 13 residues. CDR3 amino acids: CASSYDSRQPQHF. For the CDR3, the DNA is TGTGCCAGCAGTTACGACAGCAGACAGCCCCAGCATTTT.

In this sample, this clone turned up a few times. The V gene is TRBV6-6, the J gene TRBJ2-7; tentatively, D is TRBD2 (6 bases). This CDR3 region has 19 residues. Trimming took 5 bases from V and 1 from J, leaving 27 bases between them. CDR1 and CDR2 (germline): MNHNY, SVGAGI (reference sequence). As DNA, the CDR3 is TGTGCCAGCAGTCCCCGCATCCCTCAGCTCGGGAGTATGTCCTACGAGCAGTACTTC. This codes for CASSPRIPQLGSMSYEQYF.

The sample holds one count of this clone. The chain recombines TRBV7-8 with TRBJ2-7, with 8 bases aligning to TRBD1. Looked up from germline, CDR1 is SGHVS and CDR2 is FQNEAQ. The CDR3 totals 14 residues. V dropped 5 bases and J dropped 3; count of bases not matched to a gene: 6. In DNA, the CDR3 is TGTGCCAGCAGCACCAGGGGGCGCGGCTACGAGCAGTACTTC. Amino acid sequence: CASSTRGRGYEQYF.

The V call is TRBV6-5, the J call TRBJ1-2; D is possibly TRBD1 (6 bases). V lost 7 bases and J lost 6, with 15 bases in between. Germline loops: CDR1 MNHEY, CDR2 SVGAGI. CDR3 length: 13 residues. The CDR3 nucleotides read TGTGCCAGCAACCGGGACAACATCAATGGCTACACCTTC. Its translation: CASNRDNINGYTF.

This chain joins TRBV6-1 and TRBJ1-2; D remains ambiguous. This CDR3 is 14 amino acids long. Trimming stripped 1 base from V and 4 bases from J, with 10 bases between. Germline CDR1 and CDR2: MNHNS and SASEGT. The CDR3 DNA is TGTGCCAGCAGTGAAGGGAGCGGACCCTATGGCTACACCTTC. Protein sequence: CASSEGSGPYGYTF.

The V and J genes are TRBV7-9 and TRBJ1-2; D possibly corresponds to TRBD1 (6 bases). Germline V gives CDR1 SEHNR, CDR2 FQNEAQ (reference sequence). Trimming took off 1 base at V and 3 bases at J, with 9 bases between the two ends. The CDR3 extends over 14 amino acids. The CDR3 sequence is CASSLDRTDYGYTF. The CDR3, as DNA: TGTGCCAGCAGCTTAGACCGGACAGACTATGGCTACACCTTC.

The J gene is TRBJ1-2, the V gene TRBV9; 11 bases are a match to TRBD1. This CDR3 region has 15 residues. V gave up 3 bases and J gave up 8 bases; unmatched junction bases: 9. CDR1 is SGDLS and CDR2 is YYNGEE in the germline V gene. As DNA, the CDR3 is TGTGCCAGCAGCGACCGGACAGGGGGCCTTAGGGGCTACACCTTC. Its protein is CASSDRTGGLRGYTF.